Listed below are T cell receptor beta chains from one sample, sequenced in a study of CD8 T cells in ankylosing spondylitis. TCRdb independently ran MiXCR on the 5' RACE reads; one entry per CDR3 protein. Of about 170,000 distinct CDR3 sequences in the sample, around 17% are singletons; the top ten hold about 8%. Sequencing was performed on blood, either unsorted or a sorted T cell fraction (not recorded which). The origin of the receptors is a male donor with ankylosing spondylitis or in good health (not recorded which). The CDR3 runs from the conserved cysteine through the conserved F or W. D genes are given only for firm matches. Size is stated for part of the rows, as once, few or many counts, or as a class when the clone is expanded.

CASTTTSGRFDGELFF,TGTGCCAGCACCACGACTAGCGGGAGATTTGACGGGGAGCTGTTTTTT,16,TRBV7-9,TRBD2,-,TRBJ2-2
CSASPPLGDTEAFF,TGCAGTGCGTCACCGCCACTGGGTGACACTGAAGCTTTCTTT,14,TRBV20-1,-,many,TRBJ1-1
CASSSAPQGLSTEAFF,TGTGCCAGCAGCTCGGCCCCGCAGGGCCTCAGCACTGAAGCTTTCTTT,16,TRBV14,-,-,TRBJ1-1
CASSGGDRGGTEAFF,TGCGCCAGCAGCGGCGGGGATCGGGGCGGCACTGAAGCTTTCTTT,15,TRBV5-1,-,few,TRBJ1-1
CASSFENRLGEKLFF,TGCGCCAGCAGCTTCGAGAACAGACTCGGCGAAAAACTGTTTTTT,15,TRBV5-1,-,-,TRBJ1-4
CASSLGTSGNTIYF,TGTGCCAGCAGCTTAGGGACATCAGGAAACACCATATATTTT,14,TRBV7-6,-,-,TRBJ1-3
CASSRPNTGELFF,TGTGCCAGCAGTAGACCGAACACCGGGGAGCTGTTTTTT,13,TRBV25-1,-,-,TRBJ2-2
CASSRGAGVREKLFF,TGTGCCAGCAGCCGAGGGGCAGGGGTTAGAGAAAAACTGTTTTTT,15,TRBV7-6,-,few,TRBJ1-4
CASKSEEENTEAFF,TGTGCCAGCAAGTCTGAGGAGGAGAACACTGAAGCTTTCTTT,14,TRBV12-3/TRBV12-4,-,many,TRBJ1-1
CASGPGQGVTDTQYF,TGTGCTAGTGGCCCAGGACAGGGTGTCACAGATACGCAGTATTTT,15,TRBV12-5,TRBD1,-,TRBJ2-3
CASSRPQSVGPQHF,TGTGCCAGCAGTCGACCACAGTCGGTGGGGCCCCAGCATTTT,14,TRBV28,-,many,TRBJ1-5
CASSSTSGRGIRELFF,TGTGCCAGCAGCTCGACTAGCGGGAGAGGTATCCGGGAGCTGTTTTTT,16,TRBV5-5,TRBD2,-,TRBJ2-2
CSVTGTKYQETQYF,TGCAGCGTTACCGGGACTAAGTACCAAGAGACCCAGTACTTC,14,TRBV29-1,TRBD2,many,TRBJ2-5
CASSIAGGGAQPQHF,TGTGCCAGTAGTATAGCCGGGGGCGGTGCACAGCCCCAGCATTTT,15,TRBV19,-,few,TRBJ1-5
CSARPRTSGSWSYEQYF,TGCAGTGCTAGACCAAGGACTAGCGGGAGTTGGTCCTACGAGCAGTACTTC,17,TRBV20-1,TRBD2,many,TRBJ2-7
CASSLGDRKETQYF,TGTGCCAGCAGTTTGGGGGACAGAAAAGAGACCCAGTACTTC,14,TRBV12-3/TRBV12-4,TRBD1,many,TRBJ2-5
CASSLPLSGTDTQYF,TGTGCCAGCAGTCTCCCTCTAAGCGGCACAGATACGCAGTATTTT,15,TRBV28,-,many,TRBJ2-3
CSAPGQGALLDTGELFF,TGCAGTGCTCCAGGACAGGGGGCGCTTTTGGACACCGGGGAGCTGTTTTTT,17,TRBV20-1,TRBD1,-,TRBJ2-2
CASSLAGDPYNEQFF,TGTGCCAGCAGCCTAGCGGGAGACCCCTACAATGAGCAGTTCTTC,15,TRBV11-2,TRBD2,-,TRBJ2-1
CASSLTGELGYTF,TGCGCCAGCAGCTTGACAGGGGAGTTGGGCTACACCTTC,13,TRBV5-1,TRBD1,many,TRBJ1-2
CASSLVTDYEQYF,TGTGCCAGCAGCTTGGTTACCGACTACGAGCAGTACTTC,13,TRBV5-6,-,many,TRBJ2-7
CASSEPLRSGANVLTF,TGTGCCAGCAGCGAACCATTACGCTCTGGGGCCAACGTCCTGACTTTC,16,TRBV6-1,-,few,TRBJ2-6
CASSRRGLIEKLFF,TGTGCCAGCAGTCGGCGGGGGCTGATCGAAAAACTGTTTTTT,14,TRBV27,-,few,TRBJ1-4
CASSTLAGEGTGELFF,TGTGCCAGTAGTACACTAGCGGGAGAGGGCACCGGGGAGCTGTTTTTT,16,TRBV19,TRBD2,-,TRBJ2-2
CASSEEVGQGLYEQYF,TGTGCCAGCAGCGAGGAAGTGGGACAGGGCCTCTACGAGCAGTACTTC,16,TRBV7-6,TRBD1,few,TRBJ2-7
CASSQVQGSGELFF,TGTGCCAGCAGCCAAGTACAGGGGAGCGGGGAGCTGTTTTTT,14,TRBV3-1,TRBD1,-,TRBJ2-2
CASSSLAGFTNEQFF,TGTGCCAGCAGTTCGCTAGCGGGATTTACCAATGAGCAGTTCTTC,15,TRBV28,TRBD2,once,TRBJ2-1
CASSLRVSGQETQYF,TGTGCCAGCAGCTTGAGAGTCAGCGGCCAAGAGACCCAGTACTTC,15,TRBV5-6,-,many,TRBJ2-5
CASSVISLSYFRDTEAFF,TGTGCCAGCAGCGTTATCAGCCTTTCTTACTTTAGAGACACTGAAGCTTTCTTT,18,TRBV7-6,-,-,TRBJ1-1
CASSPPPYNEQFF,TGTGCCAGCAGCCCCCCGCCGTACAATGAGCAGTTCTTC,13,TRBV7-3,-,-,TRBJ2-1
CASSFGRGGTEAFF,TGTGCCAGCAGTTTTGGACGGGGTGGGACTGAAGCTTTCTTT,14,TRBV12-3/TRBV12-4,-,few,TRBJ1-1
CSARDGGRDNEQYF,TGCAGTGCTAGAGATGGAGGGAGGGATAACGAGCAGTACTTC,14,TRBV20-1,TRBD2,many,TRBJ2-7
CSAELGANTEAFF,TGCAGTGCAGAGCTTGGGGCGAACACTGAAGCTTTCTTT,13,TRBV20-1,-,many,TRBJ1-1
CASSLGLAGGPGTDTQYF,TGTGCCAGCAGCCTGGGACTAGCGGGAGGCCCTGGTACAGATACGCAGTATTTT,18,TRBV12-3/TRBV12-4,TRBD2,-,TRBJ2-3
CASSLGGSGYNEQFF,TGCGCCAGCAGCTTGGGCGGGAGTGGTTACAATGAGCAGTTCTTC,15,TRBV5-1,TRBD2,many,TRBJ2-1
CAICLGPGQGSLNSPLHF,TGTGCCATCTGTTTAGGCCCGGGACAGGGTTCGTTAAATTCACCCCTCCACTTT,18,TRBV10-3,TRBD1,-,TRBJ1-6
CASSARQGPVEQYF,TGTGCCAGCAGTGCCAGACAGGGTCCGGTCGAGCAGTACTTC,14,TRBV28,TRBD1,-,TRBJ2-7
CASSLIQGAGELFF,TGCGCCAGCAGCTTGATACAGGGGGCCGGGGAGCTGTTTTTT,14,TRBV5-1,TRBD1,-,TRBJ2-2
CASSSQALVQETQYF,TGCGCCAGCAGCTCCCAGGCCCTGGTCCAAGAGACCCAGTACTTC,15,TRBV4-1,-,-,TRBJ2-5
CATSGRLNTEAFF,TGTGCCACCTCGGGACGGCTGAACACTGAAGCTTTCTTT,13,TRBV6-1,-,many,TRBJ1-1
CASSYRQSYEQYF,TGTGCCAGCAGTTACAGGCAGTCCTACGAGCAGTACTTC,13,TRBV6-6,-,-,TRBJ2-7
CAISFRGRGLLFTGELFF,TGTGCCATCAGTTTCAGGGGCAGGGGACTTCTTTTTACCGGGGAGCTGTTTTTT,18,TRBV3-1,-,-,TRBJ2-2
CSALPGTSAEDTQYF,TGCAGTGCCTTGCCCGGGACTAGTGCCGAAGATACGCAGTATTTT,15,TRBV20-1,TRBD2,many,TRBJ2-3
CASSLRAALAKNIQYF,TGTGCCAGCAGTTTACGGGCAGCTCTAGCCAAAAACATTCAGTACTTC,16,TRBV12-3/TRBV12-4,-,many,TRBJ2-4
CASSLAGSMNTEAFF,TGCGCCAGCAGCTTGGCAGGGTCCATGAACACTGAAGCTTTCTTT,15,TRBV5-1,-,few,TRBJ1-1
CASSLVSGGGYNEQFF,TGTGCCAGCAGTTTAGTCTCGGGGGGCGGCTACAATGAGCAGTTCTTC,16,TRBV28,-,many,TRBJ2-1
CASIHRGRVNYEQFF,TGTGCCAGCATTCATCGTGGGCGGGTTAACTATGAGCAGTTCTTC,15,TRBV21-1,-,many,TRBJ2-1
CSAAGTVNQPQHF,TGCAGTGCTGCCGGGACGGTCAATCAGCCCCAGCATTTT,13,TRBV20-1,-,-,TRBJ1-5
CASSPWADYGYTF,TGTGCCAGCAGCCCCTGGGCGGACTATGGCTACACCTTC,13,TRBV14,-,many,TRBJ1-2
CSVEDPGQGYNEQFF,TGCAGCGTTGAAGACCCGGGACAGGGGTACAATGAGCAGTTCTTC,15,TRBV29-1,TRBD1,few,TRBJ2-1
CASGPGYGTDTQYF,TGTGCTAGTGGCCCAGGGTATGGCACAGATACGCAGTATTTT,14,TRBV12-5,-,many,TRBJ2-3
CSATPQSANYGYTF,TGCAGTGCTACCCCTCAGTCCGCTAACTATGGCTACACCTTC,14,TRBV20-1,-,-,TRBJ1-2
CSVGDAGQGTGELFF,TGCAGCGTCGGGGACGCAGGCCAGGGCACCGGGGAGCTGTTTTTT,15,TRBV29-1,-,few,TRBJ2-2